This passage covers 11 T cell receptor beta chains from one sample sequenced in a study of blood T cell repertoires in COVID-19. Sequencing used immunoSEQ multiplex PCR; TCRdb keeps in-frame clones, though not all of them. The sample shows about 230,000 clones, roughly 90% of them seen only once. The sequencing input was PBMCs or T cells enriched from blood (not recorded which). All receptors derive from a woman aged 25 to 45 with acute COVID-19.

In its sample, this clone was seen once. The J gene is TRBJ2-5, the V gene TRBV5-8, with a tentative D call TRBD1 (5 bases). V shed 4 bases and J shed 2 bases, with 12 bases lying between them. CDR1 and CDR2 (germline): SGHTS, YDEGEE. This CDR3 has 14 amino acids. The CDR3: CASSRQGGQETQYF. CDR3 in DNA: TGTGCCAGCAGCAGGCAGGGTGGACAAGAGACCCAGTACTTC.

V gene TRBV4-1 combines with J gene TRBJ2-2; a weak D match, TRBD2 (7 bases). Germline V gene sequence: CDR1 MGHRA, CDR2 YSYEKL. V was pared by 3 bases and J by 6 bases, with 11 bases between. The CDR3 totals 14 residues. The CDR3 bases are TGCGCCAGCAGCCATAGAGGGGGGGCCGGGGAGCTGTTTTTT. It encodes CASSHRGGAGELFF.

The chain couples TRBV10-3 to TRBJ1-2; the D is unclear. The V gene lost 4 bases and the J gene lost 3 bases, with 9 bases spanning the gap. Germline loops: CDR1 ENHRY, CDR2 SYGVKD. The CDR3 sequence is 13 residues long. The CDR3 DNA is TGTGCCATCAGTGCGAGGGCCGACTATGGCTACACCTTC. This gives the protein CAISARADYGYTF.

The chain recombines TRBV9 with TRBJ1-3; D not certain. This CDR3 contains 15 residues. The V end lost 1 base, the J end lost 0 bases, and 8 bases lay between the germline ends. Germline V lookup: CDR1 SGDLS, CDR2 YYNGEE. The CDR3 reads CASSVLGVSGNTIYF. DNA for the CDR3: TGTGCCAGCAGCGTATTGGGAGTCTCTGGAAACACCATATATTTT.

V and J are TRBV6-1 and TRBJ1-6; the D gene is possibly TRBD1 (6 bases). Germline V gene lookup returns CDR1 MNHNS and CDR2 SASEGT. The CDR3 is 17 residues long. Trimming removed 3 bases from V and 0 bases from J, with 12 bases in between. Here the CDR3 DNA reads TGTGCCAGCAGTGACATAATGGACAGCTCCTATAATTCACCCCTCCACTTT. Translation gives CASSDIMDSSYNSPLHF.

This clone showed up just once. The V call is TRBV12-3 or TRBV12-4, the J call TRBJ2-2; possibly TRBD1 for D (6 bases). The CDR3 contains 13 residues. Trimming removed 3 bases from V and 6 bases from J, with 8 bases in between. The CDR3 spells CASSLDRPGELFF. The CDR3 nucleotides read TGTGCCAGCAGTTTGGACAGACCCGGGGAGCTGTTTTTT.

The chain joins TRBV4-1 to TRBJ1-6; D is perhaps TRBD1 (5 bases). The CDR3 spans 16 residues. V dropped 1 base and J dropped 5 bases, with 12 bases sitting between them. The germline V gene has CDR1 MGHRA and CDR2 YSYEKL. The CDR3 loop reads CASSQVDDSNNSPLHF. CDR3 DNA sequence: TGCGCCAGCAGCCAAGTCGACGACAGTAATAATTCACCCCTCCACTTT.

The chain employs TRBV4-3 and TRBJ1-1; 9 bases agree with TRBD1. This CDR3 contains 16 residues. The germline gives CDR1 LGHNA, CDR2 YSLEER. V shed 0 bases and J 3 bases; nucleotides not matched to a gene: 5. DNA for the CDR3: TGCGCCAGCAGCCAAGACGGGACAGGGCATGACACTGAAGCTTTCTTT. Translated, it gives CASSQDGTGHDTEAFF.

The sample holds one count of this clone. V and J are TRBV2 and TRBJ1-4; D unresolved. V was trimmed by 4 bases and J by 7 bases, leaving 10 bases between them. CDR1 and CDR2 (germline): SNHLY, FYNNEI. The CDR3 has 13 residues. The CDR3 is CASSVGRSEKLFF. For the CDR3, the DNA is TGTGCCAGCAGTGTCGGTCGGAGTGAAAAACTGTTTTTT. The complete variable domain, with remaining parts taken from reference TRBV2 and TRBJ1-4, reads EPEVTQTPSHQVTQMGQEVILRCVPISNHLYFYWYRQILGQKVEFLVSFYNNEISEKSEIFDDQFSVERPDGSNFTLKIRSTKLEDSAMYFCASSVGRSEKLFFGSGTQLSVL.

This clone has just one count. The chain couples TRBV5-1 to TRBJ2-7; 9 nucleotides align to TRBD2. Germline CDR1 reads SGHRS; CDR2 reads YFSETQ. Trimming cost V 1 base and J 5 bases; bases outside gene matches: 7. The CDR3 sequence is 15 residues long. The CDR3 reads CASSLFRAGGDEQYF. CDR3 DNA sequence: TGCGCCAGCAGCTTGTTTCGGGCGGGGGGGGACGAGCAGTACTTC.

The V call is TRBV7-9, the J call TRBJ2-1; no definite D call. Trimming took off 1 base at V and 7 bases at J, with 5 bases between the two ends. The germline V gene has CDR1 SEHNR and CDR2 FQNEAQ (reference sequence). This CDR3 has 12 amino acids. CDR3 nucleotides: TGTGCCAGCAGCTTAGGAGAAAATGAGCAGTTCTTC. Translating gives CASSLGENEQFF.